Presented here are 5 T cell receptor beta chains from one specimen sequenced in a study of T cell responses to AZD1222 COVID-19 vaccine. The protocol was immunoSEQ multiplex PCR, while the TCRdb copy is restricted to in-frame clones and leaves out a portion. This sample has 250,000 to 300,000 clones, with 90% to 95% found just once. Sequencing was performed on peripheral blood, taken 28 days after the second AZD1222 dose. These receptors were collected from an adult who received the AZD1222 COVID-19 vaccine.

This chain links TRBV2 with TRBJ1-2; D possibly corresponds to TRBD1 (5 bases). The CDR3 contains 12 residues. Germline assignment: CDR1 SNHLY and CDR2 FYNNEI. V shed 7 bases and J shed 6 bases, with 12 bases lying between them. CDR3 nucleotides: TGTGCCAGCAATACAGGAGCTGATGGCTACACCTTC. Amino acids: CASNTGADGYTF.

The rearrangement uses TRBV19 and TRBJ1-1; perhaps TRBD1 as D (5 bases). This CDR3 contains 13 residues. V lost 2 bases to trimming and J lost 4 bases, with 8 bases between them. Germline CDR1 and CDR2: LNHDA and SQIVND (reference sequence). The DNA of the CDR3 is TGTGCCAGTAGTATAAGGGGAAGCACTGAAGCTTTCTTT. This gives the protein CASSIRGSTEAFF.

V usage is TRBV13 and J usage is TRBJ2-7; the match to TRBD1 covers 7 bases. The CDR3 totals 15 residues. V gave up 1 base and J gave up 0 bases; unmatched junction bases: 3. Per germline, CDR1 PRHDT and CDR2 FYEKMQ (reference sequence). Here the CDR3 DNA reads TGTGCCAGCAGCTTAGCCGGACAGGACTCCTACGAGCAGTACTTC. Residues: CASSLAGQDSYEQYF.

This chain joins TRBV27 and TRBJ1-2; possible D gene TRBD1, 6 bases. Deletions cut 6 bases from V and 4 bases from J, with 18 bases between. The germline V gene encodes CDR1 MNHEY and CDR2 SMNVEV (reference sequence). The CDR3 runs 15 residues. CDR3 nucleotides: TGTGCCAGCAGCCGAGGGGGGGTCGACGGCTATGGCTACACCTTC. Its protein is CASSRGGVDGYGYTF.

The rearrangement joins TRBV6-5 to TRBJ1-1; TRBD1 matches 7 bases. The CDR3 contains 14 residues. The germline V gene has CDR1 MNHEY and CDR2 SVGAGI. The ends lost 5 bases at V and 3 bases at J; junction bases unmatched: 6. The CDR3 nucleotides read TGTGCCAGCAGTCCAAGGGGGCTGGACACTGAAGCTTTCTTT. Protein: CASSPRGLDTEAFF.